The T cell receptor (beta chain) under discussion was sequenced for a study of T cells in Graves' hyperthyroidism and ophthalmopathy. Study details: Peripheral blood was acquired at first diagnosis, ahead of any therapy whatsoever. Study-wide results and caveats: The majority of expanded thyroid clonotypes above 0.001 also appeared in blood.

Note on this clonotype: Its antigen is undetermined.

The CDR3 runs 13 residues. Germline lookup yields CDR1 SQVTM and CDR2 ANQGSEA. V dropped 1 base and J dropped 5 bases, with 8 bases sitting between them. Patients between 18 and 65 years old had hyperthyroidism, newly diagnosed and lasting under 2 months. Cells are PBMCs isolated from around 9.4 ml of fresh blood. The investigators amplified TCR beta CDR3 regions from RNA transcripts. The HTBI set primed first-round TCR CDR3 RT-PCR. Via MiXCR, TCRdb re-called the multiplex PCR reads, giving one row per CDR3 protein. The data contain more than 500,000 distinct CDR3 sequences, around 15% of them singletons.

The sequencing sample was made of blood. V is TRBV29-1 and J is TRBJ2-2; possible D gene TRBD1, 5 bases. The receptor's source is a woman in her thirties with Graves' hyperthyroidism. The CDR3 DNA reads TGCAGCGTTGAAGCCAGGGCGACCGGGGAGCTGTTTTTT. Translated: CSVEARATGELFF.